These 29 T cell receptor beta chains share one sample of origin, sequenced in a study of CXCR3-negative and CXCR3-positive naive CD8 T cells. Study-level points and caveats: Naive cells that were CXCR3-positive had more hydrophobic TRB CDR3s (compared with CXCR3-negative naive cells).

The antigens these receptors bind are not known. Preparation of TRB cDNA libraries relied on 5' RACE carrying UMI labels. After re-calling the 5' RACE reads, TCRdb lists one entry per CDR3 protein, DNA absent. In all, the sample yields about 150,000 distinct CDR3 sequences. The sequencing sample was made of naive CXCR3+ CD8+ T cells from blood. This sample's subset: CD45RO-CCR7+CD27+CD95- naive CD8+ T cells expressing CXCR3 (TNR3+). The receptors stem from a human donor in good health. Some clones in this sample may be carry-over from other donors' samples.

The V call is TRBV9, the J call TRBJ2-6. Germline-derived CDR1 and CDR2 are SGDLS and YYNGEE. The CDR3 runs to 16 residues. The CDR3 loop reads CASSVGLRSGANVLTF.

This rearrangement joins TRBV12-3 or TRBV12-4 to TRBJ2-3. The CDR3 extends over 13 amino acids. CDR3 region: CASSPDRTDTQYF.

CDR3 sequence reads: CASSLTSDYYEQYF. The chain employs TRBV7-6 and TRBJ2-7. This CDR3 is 14 amino acids long. The germline CDR1 and CDR2 sequences are SGHVS and FNYEAQ. Supplemented by reference TRBV7-6 and TRBJ2-7, the full variable domain reads GAGVSQSPRYKVTKRGQDVALRCDPISGHVSLYWYRQALGQGPEFLTYFNYEAQQDKSGLPNDRFSAERPEGSISTLTIQRTEQRDSAMYRCASSLTSDYYEQYFGPGTRLTVT.

V and J are TRBV7-3 and TRBJ2-3. The CDR3 covers 13 residues. CDR1 and CDR2 from the germline V gene are SGHTA and FQGTGA. CDR3 sequence: CASSLNGADTQYF.

The chain uses TRBV4-1 and TRBJ2-1. This CDR3 has 15 amino acids. Germline CDR1 is MGHRA and CDR2 is YSYEKL. CDR3 sequence: CASSQGSSSYNEQFF.

CDR3 sequence: CASSPTITGTYEQYF. The gene calls are TRBV27 and TRBJ2-7. CDR1 MNHEY and CDR2 SMNVEV come from the germline V gene (reference sequence). The CDR3 length is 15 residues.

CDR3 sequence: CASSPGAGAYNEQFF. The V call is TRBV5-1, the J call TRBJ2-1; the D call from TCRdb, TRBD1, cannot be confirmed without DNA. Per germline, CDR1 SGHRS and CDR2 YFSETQ. This CDR3 region has 15 residues.

The chain carries TRBV6-5 and TRBJ1-5. The V gene's germline CDR1 is MNHEY and CDR2 SVGAGI. This CDR3 has 15 residues. CDR3 protein: CASSYYSGGNQPQHF.

V gene TRBV12-3 or TRBV12-4 combines with J gene TRBJ1-1; TCRdb outputs TRBD1, but without DNA this stays unchecked. The CDR3 sequence is 12 residues long. CDR3 region: CASSPWTDEAFF.

The rearrangement joins TRBV4-2 to TRBJ2-2; TCRdb reports TRBD1, a call that lacks DNA to check it against. The CDR3 runs 14 residues. Germline lookup yields CDR1 LGHNA and CDR2 YNFKEQ. The CDR3 is CASSQGRGTGELFF.

The CDR3 spells CASSSLAGVGETQYF. The chain joins TRBV5-6 to TRBJ2-5; without DNA, the TCRdb call of TRBD2 cannot be checked. CDR3 length: 15 amino acids. CDR1 and CDR2 (germline): SGHDT, YYEEEE.

The V call is TRBV4-3, the J call TRBJ2-7; TCRdb's D gene call, TRBD1, goes unchecked for lack of DNA. This CDR3 has 15 amino acids. Germline V gene sequence: CDR1 LGHNA, CDR2 YSLEER. The CDR3 loop is CASSAAGTGGYEQYF.

V gene TRBV13 combines with J gene TRBJ2-7. Germline values: CDR1 PRHDT, CDR2 FYEKMQ (reference sequence). CDR3 length: 15 amino acids. The CDR3 sequence is CASSFFGGSSYEQYF.

The chain employs TRBV28 and TRBJ2-2; TCRdb's D gene call, TRBD1, goes unchecked for lack of DNA. Germline V gene sequence: CDR1 MDHEN, CDR2 SYDVKM. This CDR3 spans 15 amino acids. CDR3: CASSWFGGRTGELFF.

V and J are TRBV12-3 or TRBV12-4 and TRBJ1-2. The CDR3 extends over 13 amino acids. The CDR3 here is CASSFDTRYGYTF.

The CDR3 region is CASSVRGEGTDTQYF. The rearrangement joins TRBV9 to TRBJ2-3; TCRdb proposes TRBD2, but this gene call is untestable without DNA. This CDR3 comprises 15 residues. Germline CDR1 SGDLS, CDR2 YYNGEE.

V and J are TRBV27 and TRBJ2-1; the TCRdb call, TRBD1, lacks DNA for checking. Germline V lookup: CDR1 MNHEY, CDR2 SMNVEV (reference sequence). The CDR3 spans 14 residues. CDR3 protein: CASSKGGTYNEQFF.

The gene calls are TRBV5-1 and TRBJ1-4. Germline CDR1 is SGHRS and CDR2 is YFSETQ. The CDR3 sequence is 17 residues long. CDR3 protein: CASSLGRDWLTNEKLFF.

This chain connects TRBV7-9 to TRBJ2-5; TCRdb's assignment of TRBD2 cannot be checked, as there is no DNA. Germline V gives CDR1 SEHNR, CDR2 FQNEAQ (reference sequence). There are 16 residues in the CDR3. The CDR3: CASSLSRAGVQETQYF.

V and J are TRBV7-2 and TRBJ1-5. The CDR3 consists of 15 residues. From germline, CDR1 is SGHTA and CDR2 FQGNSA. The CDR3 reads CASSLASYSNQPQHF.

The rearrangement uses TRBV20-1 and TRBJ2-1; the D gene TCRdb calls, TRBD2, cannot be checked with no DNA. The CDR3 is 17 amino acids. Looked up from germline, CDR1 is DFQATT and CDR2 is SNEGSKA (reference sequence). The CDR3 is CSARDLRAGLPYNEQFF.

The chain recombines TRBV4-2 with TRBJ2-2; the TCRdb call, TRBD1, lacks DNA for checking. This CDR3 region has 16 residues. The germline CDR1 and CDR2 sequences are LGHNA and YNFKEQ. The CDR3 loop is CASSPQTGSVTGELFF.

The rearrangement joins TRBV29-1 to TRBJ2-1; TCRdb proposes TRBD1, but this gene call is untestable without DNA. The CDR3 extends over 13 amino acids. Germline CDR1 is SQVTM and CDR2 is ANQGSEA. The CDR3 sequence is CSVQGLSYNEQFF.

The rearrangement uses TRBV27 and TRBJ1-1. CDR1 and CDR2 from the germline V gene are MNHEY and SMNVEV (reference sequence). This CDR3 spans 16 amino acids. CDR3: CASSHRTGVMNTEAFF.

The chain is built from TRBV6-5 and TRBJ2-1; without DNA, the TCRdb call of TRBD1 cannot be checked. The CDR3 runs 13 residues. Germline V gene sequence: CDR1 MNHEY, CDR2 SVGAGI. CDR3 amino acids: CASSITDRSRVFF.

The rearrangement links TRBV9 to TRBJ2-7; there is no DNA to check the TCRdb D call of TRBD1. The CDR3 covers 15 residues. CDR1 and CDR2 from the germline V gene are SGDLS and YYNGEE. CDR3 residues: CASSDPGTGRREQYF.

This chain links TRBV9 with TRBJ2-7; there is no DNA to check the TCRdb D call of TRBD1. The CDR3 consists of 15 residues. CDR1 is SGDLS, CDR2 YYNGEE, per germline. The chain's CDR3 is CASSVTGTGRYEQYF.

The chain is built from TRBV4-3 and TRBJ2-7. The length of the CDR3 is 13 residues. The germline V gene encodes CDR1 LGHNA and CDR2 YSLEER. CDR3 in amino acids: CASSQDFGSEQYF.

The chain couples TRBV5-1 to TRBJ2-5; TCRdb reports TRBD2, a call that lacks DNA to check it against. Looked up from germline, CDR1 is SGHRS and CDR2 is YFSETQ. The CDR3 has 16 residues. The CDR3: CASSPVGQGGQETQYF.